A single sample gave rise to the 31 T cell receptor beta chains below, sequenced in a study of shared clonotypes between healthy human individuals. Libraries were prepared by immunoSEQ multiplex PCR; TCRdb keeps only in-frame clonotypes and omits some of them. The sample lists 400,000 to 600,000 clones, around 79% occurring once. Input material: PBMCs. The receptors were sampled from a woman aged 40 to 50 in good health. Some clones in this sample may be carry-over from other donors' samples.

CDR3 region: CASSLAGGTYNEQFF. The CDR3 coding sequence is TGTGCCAGCAGCTTAGCGGGCGGGACGTACAATGAGCAGTTCTTC. The rearrangement uses TRBV7-8 and TRBJ2-1; D is perhaps TRBD2 (6 bases). V was cut by 0 bases and J by 4 bases, with 10 bases left in between. The germline CDR1 and CDR2 sequences are SGHVS and FQNEAQ. The CDR3 contains 15 residues.

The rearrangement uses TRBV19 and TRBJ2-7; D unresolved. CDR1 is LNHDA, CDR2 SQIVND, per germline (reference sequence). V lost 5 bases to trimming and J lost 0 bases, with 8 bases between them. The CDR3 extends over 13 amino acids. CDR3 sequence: CASSAEFSYEQYF. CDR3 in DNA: TGTGCCAGTAGTGCAGAGTTCTCCTACGAGCAGTACTTC.

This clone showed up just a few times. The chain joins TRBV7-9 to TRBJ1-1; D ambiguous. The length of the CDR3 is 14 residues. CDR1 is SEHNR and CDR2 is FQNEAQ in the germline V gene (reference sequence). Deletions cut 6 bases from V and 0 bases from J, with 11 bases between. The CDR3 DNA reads TGTGCCAGCAGGAAGGACGGAATGAACACTGAAGCTTTCTTT. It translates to CASRKDGMNTEAFF.

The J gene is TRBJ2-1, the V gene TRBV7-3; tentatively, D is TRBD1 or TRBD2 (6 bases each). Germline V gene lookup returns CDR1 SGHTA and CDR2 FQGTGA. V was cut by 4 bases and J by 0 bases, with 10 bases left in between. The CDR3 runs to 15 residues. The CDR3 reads CASSSGDTSYNEQFF. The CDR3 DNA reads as TGTGCCAGCAGCTCGGGGGACACCTCCTACAATGAGCAGTTCTTC.

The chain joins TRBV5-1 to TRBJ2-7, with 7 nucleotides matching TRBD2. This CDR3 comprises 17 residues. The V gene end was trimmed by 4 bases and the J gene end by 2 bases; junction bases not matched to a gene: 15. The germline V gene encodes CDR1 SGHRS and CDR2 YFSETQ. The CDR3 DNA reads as TGCGCCAGCAGCCCTCTAGCCTCGGGTGCGGGGGCCTACGAGCAGTACTTC. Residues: CASSPLASGAGAYEQYF.

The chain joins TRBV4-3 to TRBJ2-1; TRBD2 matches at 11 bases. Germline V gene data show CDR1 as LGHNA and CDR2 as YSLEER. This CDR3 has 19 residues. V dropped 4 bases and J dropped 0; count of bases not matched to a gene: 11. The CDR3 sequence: CASSPSAGLAGSSYNEQFF. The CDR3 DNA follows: TGCGCCAGCAGCCCATCCGCCGGACTAGCGGGTAGCTCCTACAATGAGCAGTTCTTC.

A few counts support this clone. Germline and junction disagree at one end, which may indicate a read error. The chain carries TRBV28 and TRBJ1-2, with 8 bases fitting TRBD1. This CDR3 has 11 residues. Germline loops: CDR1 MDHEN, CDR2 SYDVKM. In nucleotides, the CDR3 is TGTGCCAGCAGCCAAGACAGGGGCTGCACCTTC. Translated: CASSQDRGCTF.

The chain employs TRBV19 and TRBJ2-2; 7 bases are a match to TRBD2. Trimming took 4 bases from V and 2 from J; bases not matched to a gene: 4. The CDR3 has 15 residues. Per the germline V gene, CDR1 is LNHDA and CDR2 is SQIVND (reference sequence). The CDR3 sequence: CASSKTSFNTGELFF. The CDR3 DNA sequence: TGTGCCAGTAGTAAGACTAGCTTTAACACCGGGGAGCTGTTTTTT.

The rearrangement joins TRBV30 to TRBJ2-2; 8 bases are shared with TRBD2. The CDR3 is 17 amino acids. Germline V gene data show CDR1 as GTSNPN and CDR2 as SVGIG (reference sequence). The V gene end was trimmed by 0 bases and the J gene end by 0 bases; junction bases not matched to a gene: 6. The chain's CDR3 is CAWSVPGGSTNTGELFF. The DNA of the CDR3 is TGTGCCTGGAGTGTACCGGGGGGGTCAACGAACACCGGGGAGCTGTTTTTT.

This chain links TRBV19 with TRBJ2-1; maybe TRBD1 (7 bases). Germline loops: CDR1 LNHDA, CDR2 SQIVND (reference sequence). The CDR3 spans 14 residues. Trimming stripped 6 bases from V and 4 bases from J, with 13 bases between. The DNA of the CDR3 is TGTGCCAGTAGAGCGGAGGGGGCTTACAATGAGCAGTTCTTC. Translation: CASRAEGAYNEQFF.

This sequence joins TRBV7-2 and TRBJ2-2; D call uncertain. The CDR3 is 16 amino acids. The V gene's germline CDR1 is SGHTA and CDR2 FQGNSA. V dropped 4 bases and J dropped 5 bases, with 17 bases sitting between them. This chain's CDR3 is CASSSSMLGWTGELFF. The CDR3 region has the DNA TGTGCCAGCAGCTCCTCGATGCTTGGTTGGACCGGGGAGCTGTTTTTT.

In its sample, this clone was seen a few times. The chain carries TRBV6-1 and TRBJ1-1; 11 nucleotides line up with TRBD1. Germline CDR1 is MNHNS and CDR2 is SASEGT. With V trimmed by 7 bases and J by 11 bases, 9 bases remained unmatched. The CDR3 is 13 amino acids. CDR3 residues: CASIPRDRGTAFF. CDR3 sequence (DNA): TGTGCCAGCATCCCCCGGGACAGGGGGACGGCTTTCTTT.

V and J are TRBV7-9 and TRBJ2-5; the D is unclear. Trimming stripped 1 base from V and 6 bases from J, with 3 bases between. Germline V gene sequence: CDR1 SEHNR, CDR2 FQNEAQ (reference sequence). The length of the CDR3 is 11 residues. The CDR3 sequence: CASSLVKTQYF. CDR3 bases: TGTGCCAGCAGCTTAGTGAAGACCCAGTACTTC. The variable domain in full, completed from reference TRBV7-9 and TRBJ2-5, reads DTGVSQNPRHKITKRGQNVTFRCDPISEHNRLYWYRQTLGQGPEFLTYFQNEAQLEKSRLLSDRFSAERPKGSFSTLEIQRTEQGDSAMYLCASSLVKTQYFGPGTRLLVL.

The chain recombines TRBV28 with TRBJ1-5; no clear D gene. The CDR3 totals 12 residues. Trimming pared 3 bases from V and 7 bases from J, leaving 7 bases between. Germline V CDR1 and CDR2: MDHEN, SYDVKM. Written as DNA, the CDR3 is TGTGCCAGCAGTTTGATTCGGCAGCCCCAGCATTTT. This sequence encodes CASSLIRQPQHF.

Here the CDR3 reads CASSLSSIHEQYF. Here the CDR3 DNA reads TGTGCCAGCAGCCTCTCCTCCATCCACGAGCAGTACTTC. The rearrangement uses TRBV11-2 and TRBJ2-7; D unresolved. CDR1 and CDR2 from the germline V gene are SGHAT and FQNNGV. The CDR3 covers 13 residues. V was shortened by 5 bases and J by 5 bases, with 13 bases between the two germline ends.

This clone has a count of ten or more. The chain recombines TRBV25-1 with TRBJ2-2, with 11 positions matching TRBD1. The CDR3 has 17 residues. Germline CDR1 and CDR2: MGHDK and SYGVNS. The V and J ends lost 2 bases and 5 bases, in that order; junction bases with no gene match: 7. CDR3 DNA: TGTGCCAGCAGTGAACAAGGACAGGGGGCAATAACCGGGGAGCTGTTTTTT. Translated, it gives CASSEQGQGAITGELFF.

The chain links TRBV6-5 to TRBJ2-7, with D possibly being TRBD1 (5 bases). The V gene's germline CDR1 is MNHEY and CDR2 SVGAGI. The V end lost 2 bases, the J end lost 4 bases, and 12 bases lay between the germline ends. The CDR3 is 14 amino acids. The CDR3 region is CASSYGQGSYEQYF. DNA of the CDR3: TGTGCCAGCAGTTACGGGCAGGGTTCTTACGAGCAGTACTTC.

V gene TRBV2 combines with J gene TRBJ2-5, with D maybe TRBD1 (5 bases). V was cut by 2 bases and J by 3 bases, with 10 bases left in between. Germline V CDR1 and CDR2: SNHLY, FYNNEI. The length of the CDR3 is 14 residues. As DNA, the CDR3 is TGTGCCAGCAGTGAACTCAGGGTGGAAGAGACCCAGTACTTC. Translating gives CASSELRVEETQYF.

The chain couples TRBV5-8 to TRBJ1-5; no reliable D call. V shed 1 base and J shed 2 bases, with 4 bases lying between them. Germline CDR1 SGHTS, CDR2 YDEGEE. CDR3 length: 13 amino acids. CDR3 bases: TGTGCCAGCAGCTTGCAGGGCAATCAGCCCCAGCATTTT. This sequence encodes CASSLQGNQPQHF.

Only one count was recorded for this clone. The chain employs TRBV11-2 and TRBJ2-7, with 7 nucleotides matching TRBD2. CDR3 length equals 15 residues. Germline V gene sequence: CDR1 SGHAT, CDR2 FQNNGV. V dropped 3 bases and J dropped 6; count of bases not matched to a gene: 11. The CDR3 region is CASSFWGGLVSEQYF. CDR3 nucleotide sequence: TGTGCCAGCAGCTTTTGGGGTGGACTAGTCAGCGAGCAGTACTTC.

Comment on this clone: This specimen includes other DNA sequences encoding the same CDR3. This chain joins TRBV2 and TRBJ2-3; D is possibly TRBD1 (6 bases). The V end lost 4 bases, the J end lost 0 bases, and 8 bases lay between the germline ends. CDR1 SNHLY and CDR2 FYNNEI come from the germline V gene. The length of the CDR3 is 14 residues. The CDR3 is CASSGQGSTDTQYF. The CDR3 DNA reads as TGTGCCAGCAGTGGTCAGGGGAGCACAGATACGCAGTATTTT.

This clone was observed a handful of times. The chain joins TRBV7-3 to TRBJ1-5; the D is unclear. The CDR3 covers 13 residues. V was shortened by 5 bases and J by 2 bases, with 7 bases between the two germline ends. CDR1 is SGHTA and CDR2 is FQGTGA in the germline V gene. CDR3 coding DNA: TGTGCCAGCAGCCCCGACGGCAATCAGCCCCAGCATTTT. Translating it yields CASSPDGNQPQHF.

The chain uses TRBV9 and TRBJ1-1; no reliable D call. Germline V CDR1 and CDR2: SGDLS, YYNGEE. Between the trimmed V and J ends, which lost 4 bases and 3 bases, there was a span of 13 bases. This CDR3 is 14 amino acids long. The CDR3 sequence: CASSSRGVDTEAFF. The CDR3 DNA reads TGTGCCAGCAGCTCTCGTGGGGTTGACACTGAAGCTTTCTTT.

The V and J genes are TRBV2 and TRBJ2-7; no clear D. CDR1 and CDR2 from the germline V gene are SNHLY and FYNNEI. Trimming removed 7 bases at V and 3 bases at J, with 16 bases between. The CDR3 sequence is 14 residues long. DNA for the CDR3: TGTGCCAGCAAGGCGACGGAAACAAACTACGAGCAGTACTTC. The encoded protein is CASKATETNYEQYF.

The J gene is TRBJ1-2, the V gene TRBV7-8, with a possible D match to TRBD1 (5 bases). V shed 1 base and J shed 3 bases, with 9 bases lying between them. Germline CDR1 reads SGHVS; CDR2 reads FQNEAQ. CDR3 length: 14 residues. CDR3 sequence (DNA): TGTGCCAGCAGCTTAGGTTCAGGGCACTATGGCTACACCTTC. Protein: CASSLGSGHYGYTF.

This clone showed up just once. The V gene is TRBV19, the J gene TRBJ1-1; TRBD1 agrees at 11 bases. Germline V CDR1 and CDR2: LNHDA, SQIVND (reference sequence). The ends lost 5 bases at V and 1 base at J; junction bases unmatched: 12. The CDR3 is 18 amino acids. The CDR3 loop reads CASSDRTGGFPGNTEAFF. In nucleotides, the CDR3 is TGTGCCAGTAGTGACCGGACAGGGGGCTTCCCGGGGAACACTGAAGCTTTCTTT.

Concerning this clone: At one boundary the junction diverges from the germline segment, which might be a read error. The CDR3 nucleotides are TGTGCTAGCAGCTTAATCCCCCCGTTTGTAGGTTGCACCGGGGAGCTGTTTTTT. Its protein is CASSLIPPFVGCTGELFF. This rearrangement joins TRBV7-7 to TRBJ2-2, with D uncertain. This CDR3 spans 18 amino acids. Germline loops: CDR1 SSHAT, CDR2 FNYEAQ (reference sequence). The entire variable domain, with the rest obtained from reference TRBV7-7 and TRBJ2-2, is as follows: GAGVSQSPRYKVTKRGQDVTLRCDPISSHATLYWYQQALGQGPEFLTYFNYEAQPDKSGLPSDRFSAERPEGSISTLTIQRTEQRDSAMYRCASSLIPPFVGCTGELFFGEGSRLTVL.

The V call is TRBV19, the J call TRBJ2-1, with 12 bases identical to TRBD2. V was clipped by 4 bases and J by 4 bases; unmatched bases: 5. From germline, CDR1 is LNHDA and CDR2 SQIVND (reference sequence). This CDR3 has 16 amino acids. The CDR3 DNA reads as TGTGCCAGTAGTACTGGACTAGCGGGACGGTACAATGAGCAGTTCTTC. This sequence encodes CASSTGLAGRYNEQFF.

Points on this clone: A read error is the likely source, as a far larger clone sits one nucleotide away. CDR3 sequence: CTSRGTGTTNEKLFF. In DNA form, the CDR3 reads TGCACCAGCAGGGGAACAGGGACAACTAATGAAAAACTGTTTTTT. The chain is built from TRBV10-2 and TRBJ1-4; tentatively, D is TRBD1 (6 bases). The CDR3 is 15 residues long. Germline V gene sequence: CDR1 WSHSY, CDR2 SAAADI.

Here the CDR3 reads CASSDNVVRVLTF. CDR3 bases: TGTGCCAGCAGTGATAATGTGGTCCGTGTCCTGACTTTC. The chain recombines TRBV2 with TRBJ2-6; D is ambiguous. Germline loops: CDR1 SNHLY, CDR2 FYNNEI. Trimming cost V 3 bases and J 13 bases, with 13 bases left between them. This CDR3 region has 13 residues.

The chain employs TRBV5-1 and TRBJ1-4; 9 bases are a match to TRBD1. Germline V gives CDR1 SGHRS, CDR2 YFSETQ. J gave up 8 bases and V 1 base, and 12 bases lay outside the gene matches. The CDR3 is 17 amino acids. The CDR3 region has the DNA TGCGCCAGCAGCTTGCAACCGCGGGACAGGGTTGGCGAAAAACTGTTTTTT. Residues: CASSLQPRDRVGEKLFF.